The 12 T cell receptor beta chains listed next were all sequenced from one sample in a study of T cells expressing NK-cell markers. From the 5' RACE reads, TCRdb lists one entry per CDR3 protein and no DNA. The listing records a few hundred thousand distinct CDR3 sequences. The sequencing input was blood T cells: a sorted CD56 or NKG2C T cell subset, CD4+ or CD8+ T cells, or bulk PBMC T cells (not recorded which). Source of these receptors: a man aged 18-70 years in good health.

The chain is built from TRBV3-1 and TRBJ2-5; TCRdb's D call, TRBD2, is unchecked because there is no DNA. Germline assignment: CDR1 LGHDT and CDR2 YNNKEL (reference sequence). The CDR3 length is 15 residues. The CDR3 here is CASSPLGRAQETQYF.

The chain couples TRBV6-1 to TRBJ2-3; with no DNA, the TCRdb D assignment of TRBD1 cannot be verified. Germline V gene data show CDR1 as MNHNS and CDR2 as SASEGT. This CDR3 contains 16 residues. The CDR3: CASSVAPLVGGDTQYF.

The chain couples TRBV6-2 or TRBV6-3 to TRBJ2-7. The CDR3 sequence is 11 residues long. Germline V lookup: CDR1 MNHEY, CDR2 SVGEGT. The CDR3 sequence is CASSFYDEQYF.

The CDR3 loop reads CASSRGLHYMNTEAFF. V and J are TRBV6-1 and TRBJ1-1; with no DNA, the TCRdb D assignment of TRBD1 cannot be verified. This CDR3 has 16 residues. CDR1 and CDR2 from the germline V gene are MNHNS and SASEGT.

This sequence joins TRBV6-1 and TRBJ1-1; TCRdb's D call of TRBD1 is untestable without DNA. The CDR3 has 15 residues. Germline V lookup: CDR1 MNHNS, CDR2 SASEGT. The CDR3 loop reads CASSPGGGRDTEAFF.

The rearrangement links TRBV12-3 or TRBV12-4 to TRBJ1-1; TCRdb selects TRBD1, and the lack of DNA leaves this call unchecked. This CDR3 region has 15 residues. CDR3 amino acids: CASRPGRHMNTEAFF.

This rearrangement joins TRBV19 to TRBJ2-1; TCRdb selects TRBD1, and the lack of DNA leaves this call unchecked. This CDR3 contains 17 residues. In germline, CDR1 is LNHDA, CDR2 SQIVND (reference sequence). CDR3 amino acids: CASSIVPGGTSYNEQFF.

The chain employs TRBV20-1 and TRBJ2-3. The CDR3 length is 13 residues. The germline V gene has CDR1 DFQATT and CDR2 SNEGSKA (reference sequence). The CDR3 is CSAIIQTSDTQYF.

CDR3 protein: CASTQTGAAYNEQFF. The chain employs TRBV2 and TRBJ2-1; TCRdb selects TRBD1, and the lack of DNA leaves this call unchecked. Germline V CDR1 and CDR2: SNHLY, FYNNEI. The CDR3 extends over 15 amino acids.

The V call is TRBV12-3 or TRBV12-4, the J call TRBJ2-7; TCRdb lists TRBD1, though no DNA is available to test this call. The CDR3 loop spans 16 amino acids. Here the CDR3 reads CASSPRGDFRSYEQYF.

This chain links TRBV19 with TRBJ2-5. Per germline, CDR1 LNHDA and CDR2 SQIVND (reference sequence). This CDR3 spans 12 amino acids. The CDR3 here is CASSIRGETQYF. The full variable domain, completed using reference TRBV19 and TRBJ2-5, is DGGITQSPKYLFRKEGQNVTLSCEQNLNHDAMYWYRQDPGQGLRLIYYSQIVNDFQKGDIAEGYSVSREKKESFPLTVTSAQKNPTAFYLCASSIRGETQYFGPGTRLLVL.

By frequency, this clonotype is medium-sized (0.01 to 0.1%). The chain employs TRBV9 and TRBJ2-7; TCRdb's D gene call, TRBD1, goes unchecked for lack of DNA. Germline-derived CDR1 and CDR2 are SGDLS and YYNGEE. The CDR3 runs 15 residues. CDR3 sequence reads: CASSEGQGLTYEQYF.